The 23 T cell receptor beta chains below all came from one sample that was sequenced in a study of CD8 T cells in Susac syndrome. A quantity of about 0.5 to 1 ug RNA underwent reverse transcription using random hexamers. TCRdb ran MiXCR on the immunoSEQ multiplex PCR reads and lists one entry per CDR3 protein. The sample lists 50,000 or so distinct CDR3 sequences; 85% to 95% were seen once. Sequencing input: CD8+ T cells from PBMCs. The receptors were sampled from a human donor in good health.

This CDR3 reads CASSLSPGTGGYEQYF. In DNA form, the CDR3 reads TGTGCCAGCAGCTTGAGCCCCGGGACAGGGGGCTACGAGCAGTACTTC. The rearrangement uses TRBV7-2 and TRBJ2-7; 11 nucleotides agree with TRBD1. V lost 3 bases, J lost 3 bases, and 7 bases stayed unmatched. Germline CDR1 and CDR2: SGHTA and FQGNSA. The CDR3 length is 16 residues.

This sequence joins TRBV6-2 or TRBV6-3 and TRBJ1-1, with 8 bases identical to TRBD1. J gave up 5 bases and V 0 bases, and 11 bases lay outside the gene matches. Germline V gives CDR1 MNHEY, CDR2 SVGEGT. The CDR3 length is 17 residues. CDR3 loop: CASSYSLTGQGLTEAFF. CDR3 bases: TGTGCCAGCAGTTACTCTCTCACAGGACAGGGTTTAACTGAAGCTTTCTTT.

This chain's CDR3 is CASSIGPINQPQHF. The CDR3 DNA sequence: TGTGCCAGTAGTATCGGACCGATCAATCAGCCCCAGCATTTT. The V gene is TRBV19, the J gene TRBJ1-5, with no clear D. The CDR3 length is 14 residues. Trimming cost V 3 bases and J 3 bases, with 9 bases left between them. Germline CDR1 and CDR2: LNHDA and SQIVND (reference sequence).

The chain joins TRBV10-3 to TRBJ2-7; 7 bases match TRBD2. CDR3 length equals 15 residues. V gave up 0 bases and J gave up 3 bases; unmatched junction bases: 5. The germline V gene has CDR1 ENHRY and CDR2 SYGVKD. The CDR3 region is CAISESGEGHYEQYF. The CDR3 DNA reads as TGTGCCATCAGTGAGTCGGGGGAGGGGCACTACGAGCAGTACTTC.

The V gene is TRBV7-9, the J gene TRBJ1-4; 7 bases fit TRBD1. Germline CDR1 is SEHNR and CDR2 is FQNEAQ (reference sequence). With V trimmed by 4 bases and J by 4 bases, 6 bases remained unmatched. The CDR3 is 15 residues long. The CDR3 sequence is CASSSPDRVNEKLFF. The CDR3 nucleotides are TGTGCCAGCAGCTCGCCCGACAGGGTTAATGAAAAACTGTTTTTT.

The gene calls are TRBV10-3 and TRBJ1-1; TRBD1 is a possible D gene (6 bases). V was clipped by 3 bases and J by 1 base, with 9 bases between them. The CDR3 is 14 residues long. The germline V gene has CDR1 ENHRY and CDR2 SYGVKD. DNA for the CDR3: TGTGCCATCAGTGATCCAGGGGCGAACACTGAAGCTTTCTTT. Translated: CAISDPGANTEAFF.

This chain joins TRBV12-3 or TRBV12-4 and TRBJ2-7; 9 bases are a match to TRBD2. V dropped 3 bases and J dropped 3; count of bases not matched to a gene: 3. The CDR3 extends over 14 amino acids. Here the CDR3 DNA reads TGTGCCAGCAGTTTTGATAGCGGGAGCTACGAGCAGTACTTC. Translated, it gives CASSFDSGSYEQYF.

CDR3: CASSESDSPQADTQYF. As DNA, the CDR3 is TGCGCCAGCAGTGAGTCGGATTCCCCACAGGCAGATACGCAGTATTTT. This rearrangement joins TRBV10-2 to TRBJ2-3, with D possibly TRBD1 on 5 matching bases. The CDR3 sequence is 16 residues long. V was pared by 0 bases and J by 4 bases, with 14 bases between. Germline lookup yields CDR1 WSHSY and CDR2 SAAADI.

The CDR3 protein is CASSKTSGKKSSYNEQFF. In nucleotides, the CDR3 is TGTGCCAGCAGTAAAACTAGCGGAAAAAAAAGCTCCTACAATGAGCAGTTCTTC. This chain connects TRBV27 to TRBJ2-1; 8 bases are shared with TRBD2. Germline V lookup: CDR1 MNHEY, CDR2 SMNVEV (reference sequence). The CDR3 length is 18 residues. V was pared by 5 bases and J by 0 bases, with 12 bases of the junction left unmatched.

The rearrangement joins TRBV4-3 to TRBJ1-6; 8 bases match TRBD1. V trimming: 0 bases; J trimming: 8 bases; junction bases outside the gene matches: 3. The CDR3 has 15 residues. The germline V gene has CDR1 LGHNA and CDR2 YSLEER. The CDR3 nucleotides are TGCGCCAGCAGCCAAGAAGCAGGGGGCTATTCACCCCTCCACTTT. It specifies CASSQEAGGYSPLHF.

V gene TRBV12-3 or TRBV12-4 combines with J gene TRBJ1-1, with 9 bases fitting TRBD1. This CDR3 has 13 amino acids. Losses at the gene ends were 5 bases for V and 10 bases for J; bases not matched to a gene: 8. The CDR3 coding sequence is TGTGCCAGCAGTCTTCCTCCGGGACAGGGAGCTTTCTTT. Its translation is CASSLPPGQGAFF.

This clonotype was seen only once. The V and J genes are TRBV12-3 or TRBV12-4 and TRBJ2-3; perhaps TRBD1 as D (7 bases). The CDR3 is made up of 15 amino acids. V was shortened by 3 bases and J by 8 bases, with 18 bases between the two germline ends. The CDR3 reads CASSLEQGLEGTQYF. The CDR3 DNA follows: TGTGCCAGCAGTTTGGAACAGGGGCTGGAGGGTACGCAGTATTTT.

The table lists this clonotype with a count of one. This rearrangement joins TRBV7-8 to TRBJ2-1; tentatively, D is TRBD2 (6 bases). CDR3 size: 14 residues. Trimming left V 2 bases short and J 8 bases short, with 13 bases between. Germline CDR1 SGHVS, CDR2 FQNEAQ. The CDR3 here is CASSLIPGAHEQFF. Here the CDR3 DNA reads TGTGCCAGCAGCTTAATCCCGGGAGCCCATGAGCAGTTCTTC.

This clonotype appeared a single time. The chain combines TRBV6-1 with TRBJ2-1; no reliable D call. Looked up from germline, CDR1 is MNHNS and CDR2 is SASEGT. Between the trimmed V and J ends, which lost 6 bases and 4 bases, there was a span of 19 bases. The CDR3 loop spans 16 amino acids. This CDR3 is CASSPLQPPGYNEQFF. CDR3 sequence (DNA): TGTGCCAGCAGCCCCCTACAGCCCCCCGGATACAATGAGCAGTTCTTC.

This chain links TRBV3-1 with TRBJ1-6; no clear D gene. Germline V gene data show CDR1 as LGHDT and CDR2 as YNNKEL (reference sequence). This CDR3 has 16 residues. V lost 0 bases and J lost 0, with 6 bases in between. The CDR3 DNA reads as TGTGCCAGCAGCCAAGATTGGAGCTCCTATAATTCACCCCTCCACTTT. Protein sequence: CASSQDWSSYNSPLHF.

This CDR3 is CAEGADSYEQYF. The CDR3 region has the DNA TGTGCCGAGGGGGCAGATTCCTACGAGCAGTACTTC. The chain is built from TRBV7-9 and TRBJ2-7; 7 bases are shared with TRBD1. The germline gives CDR1 SEHNR, CDR2 FQNEAQ (reference sequence). The CDR3 has 12 amino acids. Unmatched junction bases numbered 5, after V lost 11 bases and J lost 1 base.

The V call is TRBV7-6, the J call TRBJ2-7; D gene ambiguous. Trimming cost V 0 bases and J 3 bases, with 9 bases left between them. Germline lookup yields CDR1 SGHVS and CDR2 FNYEAQ. The CDR3 is 14 residues long. The CDR3 coding sequence is TGTGCCAGCAGCTTAGCGCTGGGGAACTACGAGCAGTACTTC. It is translated as CASSLALGNYEQYF.

The count of this clonotype is one. J is TRBJ2-6 and V is TRBV2; D might be TRBD1 (5 bases). CDR3 size: 16 residues. The germline gives CDR1 SNHLY, CDR2 FYNNEI. Between the trimmed V and J ends, which lost 4 bases and 0 bases, there was a span of 10 bases. The CDR3 is CASSGPTGSGANVLTF. The CDR3 DNA reads as TGTGCCAGCAGTGGCCCCACAGGCTCTGGGGCCAACGTCCTGACTTTC.

This chain uses TRBV12-3 or TRBV12-4 with TRBJ2-7; D remains unclear. V lost 1 base and J 0 bases, leaving 7 bases between the germline ends. The CDR3 has 14 residues. The CDR3 nucleotides read TGTGCCAGCAGTTTAGAGGGCAGCTCCTACGAGCAGTACTTC. This translates into CASSLEGSSYEQYF.

This CDR3 reads CASSIRAADTNTGELFF. The DNA for the CDR3 is TGTGCCAGCAGCATCCGGGCTGCGGACACGAACACCGGGGAGCTGTTTTTT. The chain has TRBV7-9 and TRBJ2-2; tentatively, D is TRBD1 (5 bases). Germline assignment: CDR1 SEHNR and CDR2 FQNEAQ (reference sequence). The length of the CDR3 is 17 residues. V was pared by 5 bases and J by 0 bases, with 16 bases between.

This chain joins TRBV4-1 and TRBJ1-1, with D unclear. Trimming stripped 1 base from V and 3 bases from J, with 6 bases between. The CDR3 has 13 amino acids. Germline lookup yields CDR1 MGHRA and CDR2 YSYEKL. The CDR3 nucleotides read TGCGCCAGCAGCCAAGTAAGGGACACTGAAGCTTTCTTT. It codes for CASSQVRDTEAFF.

V and J are TRBV6-2 or TRBV6-3 and TRBJ2-6, with TRBD1 identical over 7 bases. Trimming at V came to 6 bases and at J to 2 bases, leaving 4 bases not matched to a gene. The CDR3 runs 15 residues. Germline loops: CDR1 MNHEY, CDR2 SVGEGT. The CDR3 region is CASSHRGTGANVLTF. In DNA form, the CDR3 reads TGTGCCAGCAGCCACAGGGGTACTGGGGCCAACGTCCTGACTTTC.

The rearrangement links TRBV7-8 to TRBJ2-3, with D possibly TRBD2 on 6 matching bases. CDR3 length: 17 amino acids. Looked up from germline, CDR1 is SGHVS and CDR2 is FQNEAQ. With 1 base removed from V and 4 bases from J, the gap between germline ends came to 18 bases. DNA for the CDR3: TGTGCCAGCAGCTTAGGGCGGGGCGACCGACAACCAGATACGCAGTATTTT. Translated: CASSLGRGDRQPDTQYF.